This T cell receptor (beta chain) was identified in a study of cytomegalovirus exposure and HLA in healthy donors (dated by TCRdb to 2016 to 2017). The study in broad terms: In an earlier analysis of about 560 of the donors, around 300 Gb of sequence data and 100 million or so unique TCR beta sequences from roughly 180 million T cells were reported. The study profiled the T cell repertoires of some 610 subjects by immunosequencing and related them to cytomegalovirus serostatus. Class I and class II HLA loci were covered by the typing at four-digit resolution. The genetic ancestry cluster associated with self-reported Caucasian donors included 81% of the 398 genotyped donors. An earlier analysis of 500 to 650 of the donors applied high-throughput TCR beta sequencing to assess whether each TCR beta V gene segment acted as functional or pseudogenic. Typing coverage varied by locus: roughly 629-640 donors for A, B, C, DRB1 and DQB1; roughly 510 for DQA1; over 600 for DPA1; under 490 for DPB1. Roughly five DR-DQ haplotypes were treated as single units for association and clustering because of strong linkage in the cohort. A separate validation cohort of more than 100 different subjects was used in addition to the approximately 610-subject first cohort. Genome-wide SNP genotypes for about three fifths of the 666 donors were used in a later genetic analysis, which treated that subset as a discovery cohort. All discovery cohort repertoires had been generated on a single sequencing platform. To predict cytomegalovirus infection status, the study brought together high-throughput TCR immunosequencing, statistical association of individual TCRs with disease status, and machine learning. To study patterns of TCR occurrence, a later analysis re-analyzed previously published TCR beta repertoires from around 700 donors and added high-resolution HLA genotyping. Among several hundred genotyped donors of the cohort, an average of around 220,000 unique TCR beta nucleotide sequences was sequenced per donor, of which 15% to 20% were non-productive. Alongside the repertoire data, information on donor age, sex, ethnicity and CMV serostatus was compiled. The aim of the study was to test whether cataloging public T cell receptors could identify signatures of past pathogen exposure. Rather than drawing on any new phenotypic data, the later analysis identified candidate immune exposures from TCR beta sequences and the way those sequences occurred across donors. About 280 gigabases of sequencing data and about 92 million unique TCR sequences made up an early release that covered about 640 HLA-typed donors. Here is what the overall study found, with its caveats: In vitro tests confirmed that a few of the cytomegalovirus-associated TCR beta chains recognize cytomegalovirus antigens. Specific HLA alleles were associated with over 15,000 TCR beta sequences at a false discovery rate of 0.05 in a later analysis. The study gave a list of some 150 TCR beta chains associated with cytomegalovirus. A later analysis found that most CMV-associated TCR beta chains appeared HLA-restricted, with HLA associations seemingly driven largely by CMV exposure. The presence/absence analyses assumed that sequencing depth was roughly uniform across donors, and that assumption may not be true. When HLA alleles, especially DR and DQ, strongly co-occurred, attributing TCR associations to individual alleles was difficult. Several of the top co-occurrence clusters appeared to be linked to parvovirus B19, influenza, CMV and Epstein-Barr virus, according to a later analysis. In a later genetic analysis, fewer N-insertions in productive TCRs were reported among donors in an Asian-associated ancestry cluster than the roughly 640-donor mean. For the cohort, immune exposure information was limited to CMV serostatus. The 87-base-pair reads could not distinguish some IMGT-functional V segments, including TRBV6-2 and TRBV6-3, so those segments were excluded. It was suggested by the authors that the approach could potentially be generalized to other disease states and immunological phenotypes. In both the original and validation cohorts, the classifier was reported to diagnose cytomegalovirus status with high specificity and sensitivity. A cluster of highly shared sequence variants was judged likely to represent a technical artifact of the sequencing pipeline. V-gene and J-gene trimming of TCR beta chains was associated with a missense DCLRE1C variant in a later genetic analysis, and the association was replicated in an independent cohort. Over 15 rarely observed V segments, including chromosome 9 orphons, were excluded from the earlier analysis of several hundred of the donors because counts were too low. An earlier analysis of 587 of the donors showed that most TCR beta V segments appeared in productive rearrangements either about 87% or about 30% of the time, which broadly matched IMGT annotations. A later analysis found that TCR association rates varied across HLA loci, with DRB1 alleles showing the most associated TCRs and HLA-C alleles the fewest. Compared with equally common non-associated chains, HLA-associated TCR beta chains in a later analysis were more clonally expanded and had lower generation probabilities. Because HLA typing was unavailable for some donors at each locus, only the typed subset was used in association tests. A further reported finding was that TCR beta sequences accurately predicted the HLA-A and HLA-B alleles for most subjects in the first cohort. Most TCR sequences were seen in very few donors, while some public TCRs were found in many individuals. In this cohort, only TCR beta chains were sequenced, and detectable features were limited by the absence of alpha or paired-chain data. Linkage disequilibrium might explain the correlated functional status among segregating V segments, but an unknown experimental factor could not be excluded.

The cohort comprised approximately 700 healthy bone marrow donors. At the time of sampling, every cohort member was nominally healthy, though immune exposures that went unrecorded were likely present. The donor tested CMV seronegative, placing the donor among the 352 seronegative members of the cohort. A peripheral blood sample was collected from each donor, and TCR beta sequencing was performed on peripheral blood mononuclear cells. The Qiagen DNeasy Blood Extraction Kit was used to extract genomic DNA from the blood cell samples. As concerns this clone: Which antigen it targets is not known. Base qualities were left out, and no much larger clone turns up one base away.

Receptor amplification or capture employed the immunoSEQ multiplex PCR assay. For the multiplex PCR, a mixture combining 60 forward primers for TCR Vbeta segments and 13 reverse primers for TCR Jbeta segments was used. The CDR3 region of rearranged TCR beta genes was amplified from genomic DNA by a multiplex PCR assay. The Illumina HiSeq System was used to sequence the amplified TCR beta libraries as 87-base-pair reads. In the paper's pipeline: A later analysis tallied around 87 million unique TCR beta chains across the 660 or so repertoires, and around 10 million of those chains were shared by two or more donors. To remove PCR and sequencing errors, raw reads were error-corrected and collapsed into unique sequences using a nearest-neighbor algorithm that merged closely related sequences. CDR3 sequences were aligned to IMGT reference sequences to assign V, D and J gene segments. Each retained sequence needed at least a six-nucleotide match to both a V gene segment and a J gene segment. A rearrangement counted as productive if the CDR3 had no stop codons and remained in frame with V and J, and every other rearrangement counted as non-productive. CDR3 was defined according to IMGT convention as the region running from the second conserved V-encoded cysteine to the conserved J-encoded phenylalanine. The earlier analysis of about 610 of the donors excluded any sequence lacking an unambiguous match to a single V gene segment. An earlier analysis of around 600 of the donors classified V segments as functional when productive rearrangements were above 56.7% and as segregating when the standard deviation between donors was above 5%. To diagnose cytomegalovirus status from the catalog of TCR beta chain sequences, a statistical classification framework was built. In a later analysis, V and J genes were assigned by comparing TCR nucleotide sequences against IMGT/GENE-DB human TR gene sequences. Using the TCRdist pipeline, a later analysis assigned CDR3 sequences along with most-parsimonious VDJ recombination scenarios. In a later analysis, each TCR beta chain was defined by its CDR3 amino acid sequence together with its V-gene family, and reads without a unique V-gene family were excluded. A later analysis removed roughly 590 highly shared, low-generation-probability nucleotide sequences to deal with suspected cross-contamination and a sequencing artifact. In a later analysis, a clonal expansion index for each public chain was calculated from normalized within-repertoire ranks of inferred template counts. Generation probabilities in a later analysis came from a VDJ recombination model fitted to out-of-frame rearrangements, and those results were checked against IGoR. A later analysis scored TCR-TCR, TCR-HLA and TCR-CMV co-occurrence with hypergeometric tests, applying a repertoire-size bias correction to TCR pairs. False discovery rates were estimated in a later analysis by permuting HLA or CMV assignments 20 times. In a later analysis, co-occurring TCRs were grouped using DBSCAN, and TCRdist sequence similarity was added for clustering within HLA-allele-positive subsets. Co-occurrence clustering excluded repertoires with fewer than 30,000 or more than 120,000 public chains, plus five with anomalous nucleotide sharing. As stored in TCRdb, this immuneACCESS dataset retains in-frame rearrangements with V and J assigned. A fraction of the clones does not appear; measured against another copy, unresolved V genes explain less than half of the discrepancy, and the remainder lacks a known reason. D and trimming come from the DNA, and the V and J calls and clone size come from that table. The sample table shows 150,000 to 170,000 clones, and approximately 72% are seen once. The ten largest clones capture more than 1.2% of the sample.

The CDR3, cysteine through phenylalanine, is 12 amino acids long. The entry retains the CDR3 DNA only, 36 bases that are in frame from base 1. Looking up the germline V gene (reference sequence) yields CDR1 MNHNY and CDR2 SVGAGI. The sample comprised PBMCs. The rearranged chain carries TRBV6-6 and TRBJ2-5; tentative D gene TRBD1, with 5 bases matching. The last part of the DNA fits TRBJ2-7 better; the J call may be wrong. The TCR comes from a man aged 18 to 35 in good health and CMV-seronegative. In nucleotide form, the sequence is TGTGCCAGCGGCAGGGTCTCCTACGAGCAGTACTTC. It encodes CASGRVSYEQYF.